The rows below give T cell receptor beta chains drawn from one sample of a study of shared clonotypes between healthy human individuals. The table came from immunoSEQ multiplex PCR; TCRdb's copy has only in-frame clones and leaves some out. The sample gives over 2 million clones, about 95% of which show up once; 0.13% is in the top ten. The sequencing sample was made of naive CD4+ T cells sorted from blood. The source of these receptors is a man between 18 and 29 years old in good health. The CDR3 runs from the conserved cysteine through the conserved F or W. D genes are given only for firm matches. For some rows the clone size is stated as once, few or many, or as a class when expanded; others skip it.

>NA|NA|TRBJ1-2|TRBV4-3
TGCGCCAGCAGCCAAGATTTCGTCAGCTCATACTATGGCTACACCTTC
CASSQDFVSSYYGYTF
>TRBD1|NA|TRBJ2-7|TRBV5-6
TGTGCCAGCAGCCAGGACAGGGCGGAGGAGCAGTACTTC
CASSQDRAEEQYF
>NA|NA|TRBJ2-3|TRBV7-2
TGTGCCAGCAGCTTAAGCGGTTACACAGATACGCAGTATTTT
CASSLSGYTDTQYF
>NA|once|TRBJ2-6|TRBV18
TGTGCCAGCTCCGATGGGGCCGGGGCCAACGTCCTGACTTTC
CASSDGAGANVLTF
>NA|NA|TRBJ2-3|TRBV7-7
TGTGCTAGCAGCTTAGCTCGATCAGATACGCAGTATTTT
CASSLARSDTQYF
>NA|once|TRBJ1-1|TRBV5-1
TGCGCCAGCAGCCAAACCGGTGAAGCTTTCTTT
CASSQTGEAFF
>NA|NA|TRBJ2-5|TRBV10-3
TGTGCCATCAGTGAAGGGGGAGAGACCCAGTACTTC
CAISEGGETQYF
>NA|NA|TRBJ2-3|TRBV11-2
TGTGCCAGCAGCTTAGCGGGATCTAGCACAGATACGCAGTATTTT
CASSLAGSSTDTQYF
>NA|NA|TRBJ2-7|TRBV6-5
TGTGCCAGCAGTAGAGAGGGTTTGCCTTATGGGCAGTACTTC
CASSREGLPYGQYF
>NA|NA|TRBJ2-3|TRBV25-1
TGTGCCAGCAGTGCCACCCAAGCGATGGATACGCAGTATTTT
CASSATQAMDTQYF
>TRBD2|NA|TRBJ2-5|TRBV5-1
TGCGCCAGCAGCTTGGATTCGCGAGCGGGGTCGGGAGAGACCCAGTACTTC
CASSLDSRAGSGETQYF
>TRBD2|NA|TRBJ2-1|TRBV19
TGTGCCAGTAGATATGGACTAGCGGGGGGGAGCTCCTACAATGAGCAGTTCTTC
CASRYGLAGGSSYNEQFF
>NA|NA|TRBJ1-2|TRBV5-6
TGTGCCAGCAGCTTAGGGGGAGCATGGGGCTACACCTTC
CASSLGGAWGYTF
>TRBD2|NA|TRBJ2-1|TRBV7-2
TGTGCCAGCAGCCGAGGACTAGCGGGAGGCAATGAGCAGTTCTTC
CASSRGLAGGNEQFF
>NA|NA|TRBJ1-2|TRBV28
TGTGCCAGCAGTCCCCGCGGCAGGGTCCATGGCTACACCTTC
CASSPRGRVHGYTF
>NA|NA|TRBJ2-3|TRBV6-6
TGTGCCAGCAGCCGGGACAGCGGGGGAGATACGCAGTATTTT
CASSRDSGGDTQYF
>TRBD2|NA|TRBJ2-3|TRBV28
TGTGCCAGCTGTTTGGCGGGGGAGTTCATGAATACGCAGTATTTT
CASCLAGEFMNTQYF
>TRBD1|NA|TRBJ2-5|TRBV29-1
TGCAGCGTGGGACAGGGCGGGGAGACCCAGTACTTC
CSVGQGGETQYF
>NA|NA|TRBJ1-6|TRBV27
TGTGCCAGCAGTTTATCGAGGGGTTTGAATTCACCCCTCCACTTT
CASSLSRGLNSPLHF
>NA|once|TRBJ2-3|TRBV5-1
TGCGCCAGCAGCGGTTTCCGGAGCACAGATACGCAGTATTTT
CASSGFRSTDTQYF
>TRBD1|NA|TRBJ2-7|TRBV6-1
TGTGCCAGCAGAATAGGACAGGTGGAATCCTACGAGCAGTACTTC
CASRIGQVESYEQYF
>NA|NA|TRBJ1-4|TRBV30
TGTGCCTGGAGTTCCAATTCCCGGGACCCTGCAACTAATGAAAAACTGTTTTTT
CAWSSNSRDPATNEKLFF
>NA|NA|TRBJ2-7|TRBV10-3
TGTGCCATCAGTGATTGGCAGGGGCCCTACGAGCAGTACTTC
CAISDWQGPYEQYF
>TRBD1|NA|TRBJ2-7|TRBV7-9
TGTGCCAGCAGCAATCCGGGACAGGGGAACTACGAGCAGTACTTC
CASSNPGQGNYEQYF
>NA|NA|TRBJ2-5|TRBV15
TGTGCCACCAGCAGAGAGAGAATCCAAGAGACCCAGTACTTC
CATSRERIQETQYF
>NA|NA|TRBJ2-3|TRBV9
TGTGCCAGCAGCGTAGGTGGGAGGAGCACAGATACGCAGTATTTT
CASSVGGRSTDTQYF
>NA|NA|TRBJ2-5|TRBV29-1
TGCAGCGTTGTACAAGGGACGGGAGAGACCCAGTACTTC
CSVVQGTGETQYF
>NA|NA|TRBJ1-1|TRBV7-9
TGTGCCAGCAGCTTAGTAGCAGTCTCTGAAGCTTTCTTT
CASSLVAVSEAFF
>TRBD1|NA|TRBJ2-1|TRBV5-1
TGCGCCAGCAGCCGGACAGGGGACGCCTACAATGAGCAGTTCTTC
CASSRTGDAYNEQFF
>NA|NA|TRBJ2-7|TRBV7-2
TGTGCCAGCAGCCTTTTCCGTAGTGGCGAGCAGTACTTC
CASSLFRSGEQYF
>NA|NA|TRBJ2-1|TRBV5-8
TGTGCCAGCAGCTTGAGAGGCGGAGTAGGGAATGAGCAGTTCTTC
CASSLRGGVGNEQFF
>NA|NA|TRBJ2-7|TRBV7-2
TGTGCCAGCAGCTCAGTCCCCAATATTGGGGCCGAGCAGTACTTC
CASSSVPNIGAEQYF
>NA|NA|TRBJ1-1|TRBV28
TGTGCCAGCAGTGTCTTACAGGGAGTAGGGAACACTGAAGCTTTCTTT
CASSVLQGVGNTEAFF
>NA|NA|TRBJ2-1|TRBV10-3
TGTGCCATCAGTGCCCCTAAGGGGTACTACAATGAGCAGTTCTTC
CAISAPKGYYNEQFF
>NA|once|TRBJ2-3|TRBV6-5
TGTGCCAGCAGTTACTCGGGACGGCGCACAGATACGCAGTATTTT
CASSYSGRRTDTQYF
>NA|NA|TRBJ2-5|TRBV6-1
TGTGCCAGCAGTGCCGGACAGAAGGGAGGGGAGACCCAGTACTTC
CASSAGQKGGETQYF